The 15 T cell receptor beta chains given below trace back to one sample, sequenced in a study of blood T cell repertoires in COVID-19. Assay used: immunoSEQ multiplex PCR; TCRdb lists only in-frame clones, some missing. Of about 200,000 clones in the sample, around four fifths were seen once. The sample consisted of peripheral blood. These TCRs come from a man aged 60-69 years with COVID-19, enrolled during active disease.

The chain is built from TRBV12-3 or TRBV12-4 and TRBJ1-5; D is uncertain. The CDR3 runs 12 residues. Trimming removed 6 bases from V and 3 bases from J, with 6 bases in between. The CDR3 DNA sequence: TGTGCCAGCAGGGGCATCAATCAGCCCCAGCATTTT. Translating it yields CASRGINQPQHF.

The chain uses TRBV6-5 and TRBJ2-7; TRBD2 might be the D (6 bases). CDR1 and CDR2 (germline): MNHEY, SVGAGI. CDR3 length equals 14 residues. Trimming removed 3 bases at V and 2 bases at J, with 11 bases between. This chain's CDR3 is CASSYTGSTYEQYF. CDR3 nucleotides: TGTGCCAGCAGTTATACCGGGAGTACCTACGAGCAGTACTTC.

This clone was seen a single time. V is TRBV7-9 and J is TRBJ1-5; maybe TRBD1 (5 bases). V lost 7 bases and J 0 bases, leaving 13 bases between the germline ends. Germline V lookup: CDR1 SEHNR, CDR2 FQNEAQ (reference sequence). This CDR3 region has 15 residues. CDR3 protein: CASTPGGDSNQPQHF. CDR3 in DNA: TGTGCCAGCACGCCGGGAGGGGATAGCAATCAGCCCCAGCATTTT.

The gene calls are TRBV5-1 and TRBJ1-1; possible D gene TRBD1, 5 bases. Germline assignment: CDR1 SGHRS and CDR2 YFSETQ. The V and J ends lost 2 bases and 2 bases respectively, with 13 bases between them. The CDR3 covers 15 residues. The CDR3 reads CASSFGTYTNTEAFF. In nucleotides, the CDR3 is TGCGCCAGCAGCTTTGGGACTTATACAAACACTGAAGCTTTCTTT.

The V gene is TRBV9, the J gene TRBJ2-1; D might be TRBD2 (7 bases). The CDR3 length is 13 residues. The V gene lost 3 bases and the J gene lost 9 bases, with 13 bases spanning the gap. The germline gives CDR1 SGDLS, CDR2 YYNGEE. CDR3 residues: CASSGGGGGEQFF. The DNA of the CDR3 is TGTGCCAGCAGCGGCGGGGGAGGGGGTGAGCAGTTCTTC.

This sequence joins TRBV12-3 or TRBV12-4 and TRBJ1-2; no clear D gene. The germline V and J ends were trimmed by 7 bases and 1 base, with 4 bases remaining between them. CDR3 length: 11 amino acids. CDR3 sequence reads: CASNNNYGYTF. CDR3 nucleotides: TGTGCCAGCAATAATAACTATGGCTACACCTTC.

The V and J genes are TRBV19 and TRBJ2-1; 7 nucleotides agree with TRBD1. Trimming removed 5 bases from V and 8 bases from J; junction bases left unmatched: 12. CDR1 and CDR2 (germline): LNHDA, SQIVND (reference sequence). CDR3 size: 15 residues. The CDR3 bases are TGTGCCAGTAGTTCGAAGAGGGGGCCTTTAGATGAGCAGTTCTTC. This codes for CASSSKRGPLDEQFF.

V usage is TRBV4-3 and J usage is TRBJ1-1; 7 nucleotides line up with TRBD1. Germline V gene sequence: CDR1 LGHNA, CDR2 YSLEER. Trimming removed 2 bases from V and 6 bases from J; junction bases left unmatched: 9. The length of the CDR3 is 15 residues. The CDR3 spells CASSQFRRGRAEAFF. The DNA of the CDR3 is TGCGCCAGCAGCCAATTCCGTAGGGGGCGAGCTGAAGCTTTCTTT.

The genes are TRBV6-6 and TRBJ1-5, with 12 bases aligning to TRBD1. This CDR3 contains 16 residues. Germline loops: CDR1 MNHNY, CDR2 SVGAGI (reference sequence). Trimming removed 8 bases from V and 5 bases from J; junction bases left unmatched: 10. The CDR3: CASLTTGTGGYQPQHF. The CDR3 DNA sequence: TGTGCCAGCTTAACGACCGGGACAGGGGGCTATCAGCCCCAGCATTTT.

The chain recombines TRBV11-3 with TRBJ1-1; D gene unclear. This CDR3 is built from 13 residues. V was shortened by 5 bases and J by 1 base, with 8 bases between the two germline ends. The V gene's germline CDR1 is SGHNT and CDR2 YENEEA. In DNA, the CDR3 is TGTGCCAGCAGCAACCGACAGAACACTGAAGCTTTCTTT. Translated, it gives CASSNRQNTEAFF.

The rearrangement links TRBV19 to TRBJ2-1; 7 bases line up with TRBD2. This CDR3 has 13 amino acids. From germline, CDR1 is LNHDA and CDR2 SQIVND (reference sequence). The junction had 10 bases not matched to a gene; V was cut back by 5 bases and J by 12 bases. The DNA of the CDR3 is TGTGCCAGTAGTTTTGAAGGGAGGGCACGGCAGTTCTTC. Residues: CASSFEGRARQFF.

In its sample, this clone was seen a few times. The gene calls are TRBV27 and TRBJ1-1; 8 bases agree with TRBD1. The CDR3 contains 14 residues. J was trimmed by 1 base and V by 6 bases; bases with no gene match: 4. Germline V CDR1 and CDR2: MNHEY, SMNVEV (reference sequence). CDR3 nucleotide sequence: TGTGCCAGCAGATACAGGGGGAAGAACACTGAAGCTTTCTTT. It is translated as CASRYRGKNTEAFF.

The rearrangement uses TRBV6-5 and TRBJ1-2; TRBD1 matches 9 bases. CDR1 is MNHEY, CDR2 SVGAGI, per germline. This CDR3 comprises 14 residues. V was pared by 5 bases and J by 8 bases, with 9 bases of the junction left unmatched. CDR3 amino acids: CASSPLGQGKGYTF. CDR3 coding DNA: TGTGCCAGCAGTCCTCTCGGACAGGGGAAAGGCTACACCTTC.

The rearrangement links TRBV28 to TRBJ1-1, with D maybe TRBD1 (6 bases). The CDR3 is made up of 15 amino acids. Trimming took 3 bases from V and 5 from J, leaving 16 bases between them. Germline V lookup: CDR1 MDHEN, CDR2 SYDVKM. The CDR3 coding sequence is TGTGCCAGCAGTTTCCCACAGGGTATGGGGACTGAAGCTTTCTTT. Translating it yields CASSFPQGMGTEAFF.

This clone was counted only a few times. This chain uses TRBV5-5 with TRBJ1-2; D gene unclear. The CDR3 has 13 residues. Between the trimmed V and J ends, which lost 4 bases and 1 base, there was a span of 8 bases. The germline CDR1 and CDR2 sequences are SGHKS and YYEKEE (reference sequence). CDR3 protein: CASSVDINYGYTF. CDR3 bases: TGTGCCAGCAGCGTAGATATTAACTATGGCTACACCTTC.